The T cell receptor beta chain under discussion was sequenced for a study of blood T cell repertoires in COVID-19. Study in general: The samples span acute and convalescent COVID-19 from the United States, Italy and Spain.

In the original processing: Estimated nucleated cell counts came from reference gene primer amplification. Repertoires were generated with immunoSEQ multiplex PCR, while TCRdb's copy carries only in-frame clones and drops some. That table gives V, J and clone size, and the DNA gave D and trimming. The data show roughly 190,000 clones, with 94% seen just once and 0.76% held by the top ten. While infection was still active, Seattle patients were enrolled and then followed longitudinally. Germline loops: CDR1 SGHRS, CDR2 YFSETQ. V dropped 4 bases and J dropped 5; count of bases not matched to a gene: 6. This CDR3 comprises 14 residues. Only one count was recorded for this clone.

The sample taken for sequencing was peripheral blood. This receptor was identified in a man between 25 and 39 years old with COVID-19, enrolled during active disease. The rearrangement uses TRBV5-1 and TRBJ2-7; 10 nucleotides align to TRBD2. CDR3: CASSPSGGENEQYF. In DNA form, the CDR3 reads TGCGCCAGCAGCCCGAGCGGGGGGGAAAACGAGCAGTACTTC.